Sequencing of this TCR beta chain was carried out in a study of identical twins. Unique molecular identifiers were present on the cDNA, and a universal primer site came from template switching. TCRdb recomputed calls from the 5' RACE reads with MiXCR, one row per CDR3 protein. This sample has hundreds of thousands of distinct CDR3 sequences, with 8.6% found just once. Germline V gene lookup returns CDR1 MDHEN and CDR2 SYDVKM. Trimming pared 6 bases from V and 9 bases from J, leaving 12 bases between. There are 12 residues in the CDR3. Only a few counts were recorded for this clonotype. Its antigen is unidentified. Study-level findings and limits: Alpha sequences that were out-of-frame and twin-shared showed an excess of low generation probability. Researchers reported weaker excess twin sharing in beta out-of-frame sequences.

This same sample was also part of a study on yellow fever vaccine responses in identical twins.

The V call is TRBV28, the J call TRBJ1-3; no definite D call. The sequence was obtained from a woman under 30 in good health. Sequenced: PBMCs. In nucleotides, the CDR3 is TGTGCCAGCAGCTTTAGGCCCAGCACCATATATTTT. Its protein product is CASSFRPSTIYF.